The clone carrying this T cell receptor beta chain came up once. Its antigen remains unidentified. This sample is drawn from a study of shared clonotypes between healthy human individuals. Study-level findings and limits: Generation probabilities of non-shared clonotypes were lower (relative to those shared by all four donors).

The CDR3 contains 15 residues. Germline CDR1 reads SGHRS; CDR2 reads YFSETQ. Trimming left V 2 bases short and J 9 bases short, with 18 bases between. Assay: immunoSEQ multiplex PCR; the TCRdb copy retains only in-frame clones and omits some. Of approximately 1,500,000 clones in the sample, roughly 97% were seen once. This clonotype originated in a young man in good health. Sequencing input: naive CD4+ T cells sorted from blood. Sample subset: CD45RA+ positively selected. The genes are TRBV5-1 and TRBJ2-1; D is uncertain. CDR3 residues: CASSLIRAPDGEQFF. CDR3 in DNA: TGCGCCAGCAGCTTAATCCGGGCCCCGGATGGTGAGCAGTTCTTC.